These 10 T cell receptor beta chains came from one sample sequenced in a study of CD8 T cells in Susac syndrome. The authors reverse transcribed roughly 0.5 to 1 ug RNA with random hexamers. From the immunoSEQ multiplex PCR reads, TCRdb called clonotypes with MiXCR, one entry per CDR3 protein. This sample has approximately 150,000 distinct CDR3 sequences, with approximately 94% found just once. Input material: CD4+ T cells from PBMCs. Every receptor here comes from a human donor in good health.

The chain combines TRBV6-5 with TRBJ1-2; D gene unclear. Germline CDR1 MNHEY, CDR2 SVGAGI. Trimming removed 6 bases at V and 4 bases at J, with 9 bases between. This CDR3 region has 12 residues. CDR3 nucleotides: TGTGCCAGCAGGGCCCAAGGCTATGGCTACACCTTC. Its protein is CASRAQGYGYTF.

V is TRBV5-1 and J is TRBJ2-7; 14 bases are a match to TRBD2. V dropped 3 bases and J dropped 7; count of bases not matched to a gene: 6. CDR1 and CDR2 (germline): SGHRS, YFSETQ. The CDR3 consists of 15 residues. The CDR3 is CASSYGLAGGGEQYF. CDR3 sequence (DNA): TGCGCCAGCAGCTACGGACTAGCGGGAGGCGGAGAGCAGTACTTC. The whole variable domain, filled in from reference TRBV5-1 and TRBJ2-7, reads KAGVTQTPRYLIKTRGQQVTLSCSPISGHRSVSWYQQTPGQGLQFLFEYFSETQRNKGNFPGRFSGRQFSNSRSEMNVSTLELGDSALYLCASSYGLAGGGEQYFGPGTRLTVT.

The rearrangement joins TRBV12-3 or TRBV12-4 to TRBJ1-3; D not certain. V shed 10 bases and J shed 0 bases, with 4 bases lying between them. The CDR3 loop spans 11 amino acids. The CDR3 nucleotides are TGTGCCACGGGCTCTGGAAACACCATATATTTT. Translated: CATGSGNTIYF.

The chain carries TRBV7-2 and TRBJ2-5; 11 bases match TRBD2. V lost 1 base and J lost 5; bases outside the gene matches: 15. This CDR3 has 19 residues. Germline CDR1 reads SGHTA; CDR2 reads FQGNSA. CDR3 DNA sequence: TGTGCCAGCAGCTTAGTGGGGTTAGCGGGAGGGTCGGGGGGCGAGACCCAGTACTTC. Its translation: CASSLVGLAGGSGGETQYF.

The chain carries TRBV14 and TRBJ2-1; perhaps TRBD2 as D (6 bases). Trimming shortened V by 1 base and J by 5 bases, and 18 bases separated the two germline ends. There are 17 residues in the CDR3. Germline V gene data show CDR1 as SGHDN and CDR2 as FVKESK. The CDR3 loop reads CASSQASSRRGNNEQFF. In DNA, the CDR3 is TGTGCCAGCAGCCAAGCGAGTTCGCGCCGCGGGAACAATGAGCAGTTCTTC.

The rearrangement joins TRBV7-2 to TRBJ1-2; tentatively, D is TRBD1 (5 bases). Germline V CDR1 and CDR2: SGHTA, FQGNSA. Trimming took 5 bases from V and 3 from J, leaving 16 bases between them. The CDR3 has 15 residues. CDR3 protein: CASSPEGRRDYGYTF. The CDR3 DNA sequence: TGTGCCAGCAGCCCCGAGGGACGGCGGGACTATGGCTACACCTTC.

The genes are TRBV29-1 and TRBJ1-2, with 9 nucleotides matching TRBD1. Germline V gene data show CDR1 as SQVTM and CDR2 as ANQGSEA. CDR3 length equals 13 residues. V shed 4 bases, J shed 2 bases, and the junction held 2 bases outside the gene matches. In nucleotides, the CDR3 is TGCAGCGTTGTAGGGACAGGGAACTATGGCTACACCTTC. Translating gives CSVVGTGNYGYTF. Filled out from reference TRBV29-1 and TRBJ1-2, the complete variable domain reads SAVISQKPSRDICQRGTSLTIQCQVDSQVTMMFWYRQQPGQSLTLIATANQGSEATYESGFVIDKFPISRPNLTFSTLTVSNMSPEDSSIYLCSVVGTGNYGYTFGSGTRLTVV.

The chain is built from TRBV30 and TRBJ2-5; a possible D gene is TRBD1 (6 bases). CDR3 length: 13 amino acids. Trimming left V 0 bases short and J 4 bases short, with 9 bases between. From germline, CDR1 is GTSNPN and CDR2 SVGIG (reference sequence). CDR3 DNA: TGTGCCTGGAGTGTATTCAGGGGAGAGACCCAGTACTTC. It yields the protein CAWSVFRGETQYF. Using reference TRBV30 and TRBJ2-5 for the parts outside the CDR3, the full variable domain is SQTIHQWPATLVQPVGSPLSLECTVEGTSNPNLYWYRQAAGRGLQLLFYSVGIGQISSEVPQNLSASRPQDRQFILSSKKLLLSDSGFYLCAWSVFRGETQYFGPGTRLLVL.

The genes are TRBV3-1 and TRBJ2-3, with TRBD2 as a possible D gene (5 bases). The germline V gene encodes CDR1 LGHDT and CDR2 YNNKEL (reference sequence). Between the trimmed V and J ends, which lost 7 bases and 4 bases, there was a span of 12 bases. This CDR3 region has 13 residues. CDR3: CASISSSADTQYF. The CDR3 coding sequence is TGTGCCAGCATCTCGAGTAGCGCAGATACGCAGTATTTT.

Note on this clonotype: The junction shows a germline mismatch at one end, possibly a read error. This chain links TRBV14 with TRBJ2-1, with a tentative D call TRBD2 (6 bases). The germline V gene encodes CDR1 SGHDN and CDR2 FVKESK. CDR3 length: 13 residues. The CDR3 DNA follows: TGTGCCAGCAGCCCCCTGGGACTCGGTGAGCAGCTCTTC. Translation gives CASSPLGLGEQLF.